This TCR beta chain emerged from a study of shared clonotypes between healthy human individuals. This table comes from immunoSEQ multiplex PCR, and its TCRdb copy is limited to in-frame clones, with some not included. This sample has about 2.4 million clones, with 80% to 95% found just once. The V gene lost 7 bases and the J gene lost 4 bases, with 16 bases spanning the gap. The CDR3 sequence is 14 residues long. Germline V gene lookup returns CDR1 MDHEN and CDR2 SYDVKM. Every donor was a Caucasian adult from Nashville, Tennessee. Source material: naive CD4+ T cells from PBMCs. Subset in this sample: CD45RA+ positively selected. The genes are TRBV28 and TRBJ1-2; D may be TRBD1 (5 bases). The sequence came from a man aged 18-30 years in good health. Some clones in this sample may be carry-over from other donors' samples. This chain's CDR3 is CASTTEGLVYGYTF. The CDR3 nucleotides are TGTGCCAGCACCACCGAGGGGCTAGTCTATGGCTACACCTTC.